This T cell receptor (beta chain) is drawn from a study of blood T cell repertoires in COVID-19. Study-level background: Collection of acute and convalescent COVID-19 samples took place in the United States, Italy and Spain.

This CDR3 has 18 amino acids. Germline V gives CDR1 SGHAT, CDR2 FQNNGV. V lost 1 base, J lost 0 bases, and 5 bases stayed unmatched. Measured with immunoSEQ multiplex PCR; TCRdb has only the in-frame clones, and not every one. Altogether over 150,000 clones are present, about 88% being singletons, with the ten largest covering about 2.1%. This TCR was sampled from a man in his forties or fifties who had recovered from COVID-19. The chain employs TRBV11-2 and TRBJ2-6, with TRBD1 matching over 8 bases. Sequencing was done on a sample of peripheral blood. The CDR3 loop reads CASSLGTGSLSGANVLTF. CDR3 coding DNA: TGTGCCAGCAGCTTAGGGACAGGGTCTCTCTCTGGGGCCAACGTCCTGACTTTC.